A single sample is the source of the 24 T cell receptor beta chains below, sequenced in a study of blood T cell repertoires in COVID-19 (dated by TCRdb to 2020 to 2021). Libraries were constructed by the immunoSEQ multiplex PCR assay. TCRdb retrieved this table from immuneACCESS and kept in-frame rearrangements only. Not all clones are present; in checked studies, unresolved V genes account for under half, and no reason is known for the remainder. The sample records roughly 140,000 clones, around 81% of which are singletons. Jointly, the top ten make up less than 5.5% of the sample. Sequenced material: peripheral blood. These receptors were collected from a woman in her forties or fifties with acute or convalescent COVID-19.

The chain employs TRBV6-5 and TRBJ2-7; 9 bases fit TRBD1. This CDR3 has 15 residues. J was trimmed by 0 bases and V by 6 bases; bases with no gene match: 6. Germline CDR1 reads MNHEY; CDR2 reads SVGAGI. CDR3 sequence: CASRGQGLSSYEQYF. DNA of the CDR3: TGTGCCAGCAGGGGACAGGGATTGAGCTCCTACGAGCAGTACTTC.

This clone was seen at least ten times. V and J are TRBV19 and TRBJ1-1, with D unresolved. Trimming removed 4 bases at V and 3 bases at J, with 9 bases between. The CDR3 spans 13 residues. Germline loops: CDR1 LNHDA, CDR2 SQIVND (reference sequence). CDR3 nucleotides: TGTGCCAGTAGTAAGAGGTTTGACACTGAAGCTTTCTTT. This translates into CASSKRFDTEAFF. Drawing the rest from reference TRBV19 and TRBJ1-1, the complete variable domain is DGGITQSPKYLFRKEGQNVTLSCEQNLNHDAMYWYRQDPGQGLRLIYYSQIVNDFQKGDIAEGYSVSREKKESFPLTVTSAQKNPTAFYLCASSKRFDTEAFFGQGTRLTVV.

This rearrangement joins TRBV19 to TRBJ1-2; D is uncertain. V shed 2 bases and J shed 4 bases, with 11 bases lying between them. The CDR3 extends over 14 amino acids. Germline CDR1 is LNHDA and CDR2 is SQIVND (reference sequence). This CDR3 reads CASSIRRAIYGYTF. The CDR3 nucleotides read TGTGCCAGTAGTATAAGGAGAGCTATCTATGGCTACACCTTC.

This chain uses TRBV4-3 with TRBJ2-2; 7 nucleotides match TRBD2. The CDR3 loop spans 14 amino acids. CDR1 and CDR2 from the germline V gene are LGHNA and YSLEER. The V segment lost 7 bases and the J segment 2 bases; nucleotides outside the gene matches: 4. As DNA, the CDR3 is TGCGCCAGCAAGGGCGGGGGAAACACCGGGGAGCTGTTTTTT. Amino acid sequence: CASKGGGNTGELFF.

This clone was counted a few times. V is TRBV7-3 and J is TRBJ2-1; 8 nucleotides line up with TRBD1. Trimming at V came to 5 bases and at J to 7 bases, leaving 10 bases not matched to a gene. The CDR3 consists of 15 residues. Germline CDR1 reads SGHTA; CDR2 reads FQGTGA. The CDR3 spells CASSPSGTGSNEQFF. The CDR3 coding sequence is TGTGCCAGCAGCCCATCCGGGACAGGCTCGAATGAGCAGTTCTTC.

The chain is built from TRBV10-3 and TRBJ2-5, with TRBD2 matching 14 bases. Germline V CDR1 and CDR2: ENHRY, SYGVKD. Trimming took 9 bases from V and 2 from J; bases not matched to a gene: 5. CDR3 length equals 15 residues. This CDR3 is CAISTSGGAQETQYF. CDR3 coding DNA: TGTGCCATTTCGACTAGCGGGGGGGCTCAAGAGACCCAGTACTTC.

In its sample, this clone was seen once. This chain uses TRBV21-1 with TRBJ1-5. TRBV21-1 is shown as a pseudogene. This CDR3 spans 15 amino acids. The CDR3 nucleotides read TGTGCCAGCAGCAAGGCCGGGAGTAGCAATCAGCCCCAGCATTTT. The encoded protein is CASSKAGSSNQPQHF.

CDR3 in DNA: TGTGCCAGCAGCCCGGGACACAGCTCCTACGAGCAGTACTTC. Translated, it gives CASSPGHSSYEQYF. The rearrangement uses TRBV6-2 or TRBV6-3 and TRBJ2-7, with D tentatively TRBD1 (6 bases). There are 14 residues in the CDR3. V lost 6 bases, J lost 0 bases, and 12 bases lay in between. Looked up from germline, CDR1 is MNHEY and CDR2 is SVGEGT.

CDR3 DNA: TGTGCCAGCAGCCAAGTTCACGGTTTGAACACTGAAGCTTTCTTT. As protein: CASSQVHGLNTEAFF. The chain uses TRBV14 and TRBJ1-1, with no clear D. The CDR3 covers 15 residues. V gave up 1 base and J gave up 0 bases, with 9 bases separating them. Per the germline V gene, CDR1 is SGHDN and CDR2 is FVKESK.

Only one count was recorded for this clone. The chain employs TRBV19 and TRBJ1-1; possible D gene TRBD1, 6 bases. Germline V gives CDR1 LNHDA, CDR2 SQIVND (reference sequence). The V end lost 6 bases, the J end lost 0 bases, and 17 bases lay between the germline ends. The CDR3 runs to 16 residues. In DNA, the CDR3 is TGTGCCAGTAGGTCCTTCAATCAGGGGCTGAACACTGAAGCTTTCTTT. It codes for CASRSFNQGLNTEAFF.

This clone occurred a few times. J is TRBJ1-4 and V is TRBV7-2; no reliable D call. The CDR3 is made up of 14 amino acids. V was pared by 5 bases and J by 0 bases, with 7 bases between. CDR1 is SGHTA, CDR2 FQGNSA, per germline. The CDR3 DNA sequence: TGTGCCAGCAGCCCCGAGGCAACTAATGAAAAACTGTTTTTT. This translates into CASSPEATNEKLFF.

This clone was detected once. This chain joins TRBV5-4 and TRBJ2-3; D gene ambiguous. Per germline, CDR1 SGHNT and CDR2 YYREEE (reference sequence). The V and J ends lost 4 bases and 4 bases respectively, with 10 bases between them. This CDR3 has 13 amino acids. The CDR3 spells CASSPSRADTQYF. The DNA of the CDR3 is TGTGCCAGCAGCCCGTCTCGTGCAGATACGCAGTATTTT.

The chain recombines TRBV19 with TRBJ2-1, with 8 bases fitting TRBD1. In germline, CDR1 is LNHDA, CDR2 SQIVND (reference sequence). The trim removed 10 bases at V and 4 bases at J, leaving 3 bases unmatched. The CDR3 runs to 12 residues. CDR3 sequence (DNA): TGTGCCATTCGACAGGGGTACAATGAGCAGTTCTTC. Translating it yields CAIRQGYNEQFF. Complete variable domain (other parts from reference TRBV19 and TRBJ2-1): DGGITQSPKYLFRKEGQNVTLSCEQNLNHDAMYWYRQDPGQGLRLIYYSQIVNDFQKGDIAEGYSVSREKKESFPLTVTSAQKNPTAFYLCAIRQGYNEQFFGPGTRLTVL.

The chain combines TRBV4-3 with TRBJ1-6, with a tentative D call TRBD1 (6 bases). The CDR3 runs to 16 residues. CDR1 and CDR2 from the germline V gene are LGHNA and YSLEER. The V end lost 3 bases, the J end lost 7 bases, and 16 bases lay between the germline ends. The CDR3 region has the DNA TGCGCCAGCAGCCAGGATTCCCCGGGACACAATTCACCCCTCCACTTT. It codes for CASSQDSPGHNSPLHF.

The chain links TRBV24-1 to TRBJ1-5, with 8 bases identical to TRBD1. The CDR3 consists of 16 residues. The ends lost 3 bases at V and 5 bases at J; junction bases unmatched: 8. CDR1 KGHDR and CDR2 SFDVKD come from the germline V gene. Here the CDR3 reads CATSDPGQGQDQPQHF. CDR3 nucleotide sequence: TGTGCCACCAGTGATCCAGGACAGGGTCAGGATCAGCCCCAGCATTTT.

The chain employs TRBV14 and TRBJ1-2; no clear D. The V end was cut by 1 base, the J end by 4 bases, with 10 bases between. There are 14 residues in the CDR3. The germline V gene encodes CDR1 SGHDN and CDR2 FVKESK. CDR3 sequence (DNA): TGTGCCAGCAGCCAAGGTCAGACTATCTATGGCTACACCTTC. Amino acids: CASSQGQTIYGYTF.

Here the CDR3 reads CASSFGWTGASAAFF. CDR3 in DNA: TGTGCCAGCAGCTTTGGGTGGACAGGGGCGTCGGCGGCTTTCTTT. The chain couples TRBV5-5 to TRBJ1-1; TRBD1 matches at 9 bases. J was trimmed by 11 bases and V by 2 bases; bases with no gene match: 13. Germline assignment: CDR1 SGHKS and CDR2 YYEKEE (reference sequence). The CDR3 is 15 amino acids.

This clone was counted many times. The chain combines TRBV27 with TRBJ1-5, with TRBD1 as a possible D gene (5 bases). This CDR3 has 16 residues. V gave up 3 bases and J gave up 0 bases, with 12 bases separating them. Germline CDR1 reads MNHEY; CDR2 reads SMNVEV (reference sequence). DNA for the CDR3: TGTGCCAGCAGTTTGTGGGGGGGGAATAGCAATCAGCCCCAGCATTTT. It specifies CASSLWGGNSNQPQHF.

This chain links TRBV4-1 with TRBJ1-2, with TRBD1 identical over 9 bases. CDR3 length: 16 amino acids. J was trimmed by 4 bases and V by 5 bases; bases with no gene match: 11. Germline V gene lookup returns CDR1 MGHRA and CDR2 YSYEKL. The CDR3 spells CASSGRWDRVGYGYTF. The CDR3 nucleotides read TGCGCCAGCAGCGGACGTTGGGACAGGGTAGGCTATGGCTACACCTTC.

The V call is TRBV18, the J call TRBJ2-1; 9 nucleotides align to TRBD1. The CDR3 runs 16 residues. V was pared by 0 bases and J by 3 bases, with 3 bases of the junction left unmatched. Germline values: CDR1 KGHSH, CDR2 LQKENI. The CDR3 here is CASSPPGQGVYNEQFF. CDR3 in DNA: TGTGCCAGCTCACCACCGGGACAGGGTGTCTACAATGAGCAGTTCTTC.

V and J are TRBV7-9 and TRBJ1-5; tentatively, D is TRBD1 (5 bases). The CDR3 loop spans 15 amino acids. The V gene lost 4 bases and the J gene lost 0 bases, with 10 bases spanning the gap. CDR1 is SEHNR, CDR2 FQNEAQ, per germline (reference sequence). The DNA of the CDR3 is TGTGCCAGCAGCTCGGGACTCCTTAGCAATCAGCCCCAGCATTTT. It codes for CASSSGLLSNQPQHF.

The chain is built from TRBV7-2 and TRBJ1-6; D remains unclear. This CDR3 comprises 13 residues. V was pared by 3 bases and J by 5 bases, with 5 bases between. Per germline, CDR1 SGHTA and CDR2 FQGNSA. The CDR3 DNA is TGTGCCAGCAGCTTGTTAGATAATTCACCCCTCCACTTT. It is translated as CASSLLDNSPLHF. Together with reference TRBV7-2 and TRBJ1-6, the CDR3 gives the full variable domain: GAGVSQSPSNKVTEKGKDVELRCDPISGHTALYWYRQSLGQGLEFLIYFQGNSAPDKSGLPSDRFSAERTGGSVSTLTIQRTQQEDSAVYLCASSLLDNSPLHFGNGTRLTVT.

V and J are TRBV19 and TRBJ1-1, with TRBD1 identical over 10 bases. In germline, CDR1 is LNHDA, CDR2 SQIVND (reference sequence). Trimming at V came to 5 bases and at J to 1 base, leaving 7 bases not matched to a gene. CDR3 size: 16 residues. The CDR3 sequence: CASSRNGQGENTEAFF. The CDR3 region has the DNA TGTGCCAGTAGTCGAAATGGACAGGGGGAGAACACTGAAGCTTTCTTT. Variable domain in full (rest from reference TRBV19 and TRBJ1-1): DGGITQSPKYLFRKEGQNVTLSCEQNLNHDAMYWYRQDPGQGLRLIYYSQIVNDFQKGDIAEGYSVSREKKESFPLTVTSAQKNPTAFYLCASSRNGQGENTEAFFGQGTRLTVV.

The chain couples TRBV29-1 to TRBJ1-2; the D gene is possibly TRBD1 (6 bases). Germline V gene data show CDR1 as SQVTM and CDR2 as ANQGSEA. The CDR3 has 12 residues. The V end was cut by 6 bases, the J end by 2 bases, with 10 bases between. CDR3 nucleotides: TGCAGCGTGACAGGTGGAAACTATGGCTACACCTTC. It yields the protein CSVTGGNYGYTF.